This T cell receptor beta chain was captured in a study of blood T cells in healthy people across ages (dated by TCRdb to the mid-2010s). Broadly, across the study: In model experiments, template switching captured roughly one uniquely barcoded TCR beta cDNA molecule for every two T cells. Using the same blood draw, the study looked at two additional independent replicas of 1 million unique cDNA reads for two donors, one aged 18 to 29 and the other aged 80 or older. Age-related changes in TCR beta repertoire diversity were measured in the study by deep sequencing normalized with unique cDNA molecular identifiers. To avoid experimental bias, donors of different ages were spread randomly across the sequencing lanes. The donors were split into four age groups: young (average about 16 years), middle-aged (more than 35), aged (over 55) and long-lived (approximately 80).

From its cysteine to its phenylalanine, the CDR3 spans 12 amino acids. Just the 36-base CDR3 DNA is kept, in frame starting at base 1. CDR1 and CDR2 (DFQATT, SNEGSKA) derive from the germline V gene (reference sequence). This clonotype has more than one count but fewer than ten. Its antigen target is currently unknown. This may come from a read error, since a much larger clone is one base off. The method was 5' RACE. For sequencing, an Illumina HiSeq 2500 was employed. A second roughly 7 to 11 cycle PCR used a sample-barcoded 5' primer and a J-beta primer mix. A unique molecular identifier was introduced onto each TCR beta cDNA molecule by a template-switch 5' adaptor carrying 12 random nucleotides. Each sample yielded at least 2.5 million CDR3-containing paired-end reads. All of the RNA was converted into first-strand cDNA using the Mint cDNA synthesis kit, with a TRBC-specific oligonucleotide serving as the primer. Following uracil-DNA glycosylase treatment, a first 18-cycle PCR with universal primers M1SS and BC2_uni_R was performed on all cDNA. The paper's data handling went like this. Each sample was normalized by randomly selecting 1 million high-quality reads, each carrying a distinct molecular identifier. Instead of being binned into consensus sequences, reads with shared molecular identifiers were discarded. CDR3 identification, clonotype clustering and error correction used MiTCR with a Q25 quality threshold and the strictest error-elimination algorithm. A nonparametric unseen species model using Euler transformation provided a lower-bound estimate of total TCR beta diversity. TCRdb cleaned the public reads at Q25 with fastp, built clones with MiXCR and kept in-frame beta chains. Rows matching on CDR3 protein sequence are summarized as one entry with the most common DNA and genes. The V and J calls were not made by the authors but by TCRdb's processing. The sample table shows under 2 million distinct CDR3 sequences, and roughly 30% are seen once. The ten largest clones represent about 11% of the sample.

Donors were a few dozen systemically healthy Caucasian individuals from Russia aged roughly 6 to 90 years. Ten milliliters of peripheral blood were drawn from each donor into EDTA-treated Vacutainer tubes. Ficoll-Paque density-gradient centrifugation was used to isolate PBMCs, with at least 7 million per sample. Trizol reagent was used to extract total RNA from the PBMCs, yielding at least 5 micrograms per sample. For every donor, flow cytometry on a PBMC aliquot measured the percentage of naive CD45RAhigh/CD27high T cells. The full study reports these points: The percentage of naive T cells measured by flow cytometry correlated strongly with observed TCR beta diversity. Since profiling was done on bulk unsorted PBMCs, naive and antigen-experienced compartments could not be conclusively compared. Compared with the aged group, the long-lived group had more naive CD4+ T cells, fewer expanded clones and increased TCR diversity, a pattern suggesting age selection. The CMV infection status of donors was not known, potentially confounding age-related changes in expanded clonotypes. Total diversity estimates from one million sequenced T cells were considered lower bounds and underestimates. Observed TCR beta diversity per million T cells fell roughly linearly with age, and a significant reduction was already apparent by age around 44.

The clonotype comes from a woman aged 25 to 45 in good health. The rearranged segments are TRBV20-1 and TRBJ1-2; TRBD1 is perhaps the D gene, given 6 matching bases. Sequenced sample: blood. The CDR3 loop reads CRAREGEISYTF. The nucleotides read TGCAGGGCTAGAGAGGGGGAGATAAGCTACACCTTC.